The clone carrying this T cell receptor (beta chain) was seen more than once but under ten times. Antigen: not known. Use of 60 Vbeta and 13 Jbeta primers characterized the PCR. Measured with immunoSEQ multiplex PCR; TCRdb has only the in-frame clones, and not every one. The sample carries about 97,000 clones, about 75% recorded once. Germline CDR1 reads MNHNS; CDR2 reads SASEGT. V was pared by 7 bases and J by 0 bases, with 15 bases between. There are 15 residues in the CDR3. The data stem from a study of cytomegalovirus exposure and HLA in healthy donors. General study findings and limits: Overall, approximately 150 TCR beta chains were annotated as cytomegalovirus-associated.

At sampling all donors were nominally healthy, likely with unrecorded immune exposures. The sequenced sample consisted of PBMCs. V and J are TRBV6-1 and TRBJ2-5, with a weak D call TRBD1 (6 bases). This clonotype originated in a man aged 45-60 years in good health and CMV-seronegative. The CDR3 loop is CASTWAGEYQETQYF. The CDR3 region has the DNA TGTGCCAGCACCTGGGCAGGGGAGTACCAAGAGACCCAGTACTTC.